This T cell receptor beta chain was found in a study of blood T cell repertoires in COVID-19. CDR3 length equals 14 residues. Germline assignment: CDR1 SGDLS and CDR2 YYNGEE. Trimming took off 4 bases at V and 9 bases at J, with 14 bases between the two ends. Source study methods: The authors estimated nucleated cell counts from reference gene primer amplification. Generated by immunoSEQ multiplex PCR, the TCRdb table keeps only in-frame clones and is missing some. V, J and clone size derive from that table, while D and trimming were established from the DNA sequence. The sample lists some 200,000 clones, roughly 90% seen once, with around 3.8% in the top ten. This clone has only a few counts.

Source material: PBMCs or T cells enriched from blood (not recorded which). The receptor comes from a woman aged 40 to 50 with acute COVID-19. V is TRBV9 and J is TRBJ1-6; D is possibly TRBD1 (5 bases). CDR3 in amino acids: CASSTDRRSSPLHF. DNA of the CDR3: TGTGCCAGCAGCACCGACAGAAGGAGTTCACCCCTCCACTTT. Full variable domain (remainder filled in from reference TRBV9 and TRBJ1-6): DSGVTQTPKHLITATGQRVTLRCSPRSGDLSVYWYQQSLDQGLQFLIQYYNGEERAKGNILERFSAQQFPDLHSELNLSSLELGDSALYFCASSTDRRSSPLHFGNGTRLTVT.